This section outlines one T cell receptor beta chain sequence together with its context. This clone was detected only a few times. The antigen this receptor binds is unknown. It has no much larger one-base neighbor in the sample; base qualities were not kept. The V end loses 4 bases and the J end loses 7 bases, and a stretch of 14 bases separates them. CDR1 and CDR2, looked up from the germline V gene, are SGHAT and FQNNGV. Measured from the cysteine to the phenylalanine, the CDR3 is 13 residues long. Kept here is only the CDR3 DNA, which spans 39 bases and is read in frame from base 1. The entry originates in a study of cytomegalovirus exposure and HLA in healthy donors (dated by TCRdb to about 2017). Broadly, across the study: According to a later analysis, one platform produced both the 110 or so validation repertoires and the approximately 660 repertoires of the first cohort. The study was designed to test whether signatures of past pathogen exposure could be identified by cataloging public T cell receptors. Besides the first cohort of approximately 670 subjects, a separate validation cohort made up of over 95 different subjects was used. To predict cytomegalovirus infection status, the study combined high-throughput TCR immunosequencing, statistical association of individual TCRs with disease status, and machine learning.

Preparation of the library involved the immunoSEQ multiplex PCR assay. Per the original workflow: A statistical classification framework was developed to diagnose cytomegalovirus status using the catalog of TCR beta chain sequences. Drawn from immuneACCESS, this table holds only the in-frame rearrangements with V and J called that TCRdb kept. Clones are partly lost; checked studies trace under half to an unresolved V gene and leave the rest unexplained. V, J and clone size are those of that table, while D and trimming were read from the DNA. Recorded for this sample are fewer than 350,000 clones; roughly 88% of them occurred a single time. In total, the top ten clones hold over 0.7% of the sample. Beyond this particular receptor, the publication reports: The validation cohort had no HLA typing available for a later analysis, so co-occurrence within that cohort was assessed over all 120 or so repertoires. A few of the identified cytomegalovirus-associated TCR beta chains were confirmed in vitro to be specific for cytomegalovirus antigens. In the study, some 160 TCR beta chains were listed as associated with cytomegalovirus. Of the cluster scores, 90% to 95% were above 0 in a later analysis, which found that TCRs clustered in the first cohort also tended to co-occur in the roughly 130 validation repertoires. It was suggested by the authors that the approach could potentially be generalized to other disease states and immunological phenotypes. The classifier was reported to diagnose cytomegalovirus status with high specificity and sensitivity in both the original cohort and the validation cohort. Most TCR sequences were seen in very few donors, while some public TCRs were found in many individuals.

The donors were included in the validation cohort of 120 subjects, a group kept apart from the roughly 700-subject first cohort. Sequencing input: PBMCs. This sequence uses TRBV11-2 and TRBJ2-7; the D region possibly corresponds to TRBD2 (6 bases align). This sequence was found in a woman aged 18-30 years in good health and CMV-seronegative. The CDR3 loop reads CASSSLVAGEQYF. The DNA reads TGTGCCAGCAGCTCCCTGGTCGCGGGAGAGCAGTACTTC.